These 20 T cell receptor beta chains were all obtained from the same sample, sequenced in a study of cytomegalovirus exposure and HLA in healthy donors. The repertoire was sequenced with immunoSEQ multiplex PCR; TCRdb's copy has only in-frame clones and lacks some. The table shows 230,000 or so clones, with about 86% occurring only once. The sample comprised PBMCs. All receptors derive from a woman aged 18-35 years in good health and CMV-seronegative.

CDR3 in amino acids: CASSSTGRNTEAFF. CDR3 nucleotide sequence: TGTGCCAGCAGTTCGACAGGGAGGAACACTGAAGCTTTCTTT. The gene calls are TRBV6-5 and TRBJ1-1; 7 nucleotides match TRBD1. V lost 4 bases to trimming and J lost 1 base; unmatched junction nucleotides: 3. There are 14 residues in the CDR3. CDR1 MNHEY and CDR2 SVGAGI come from the germline V gene.

The chain couples TRBV6-5 to TRBJ2-3, with a possible D match to TRBD1 (5 bases). V was pared by 5 bases and J by 7 bases, with 16 bases between. Germline CDR1 reads MNHEY; CDR2 reads SVGAGI. The CDR3 runs 14 residues. As DNA, the CDR3 is TGTGCCAGCAGTGGACAAGGAACACAGAATACGCAGTATTTT. This sequence encodes CASSGQGTQNTQYF.

This chain connects TRBV4-1 to TRBJ2-3, with 7 bases that match TRBD2. CDR1 and CDR2 from the germline V gene are MGHRA and YSYEKL. This CDR3 comprises 18 residues. Trimming at V came to 1 base and at J to 2 bases, leaving 12 bases not matched to a gene. The CDR3 DNA is TGCGCCAGCAGCCAAGGAAGGGCTAGCGGAAAGACCACAGATACGCAGTATTTT. Its protein product is CASSQGRASGKTTDTQYF.

The chain has TRBV11-2 and TRBJ2-7; D not resolved. This CDR3 spans 14 amino acids. V lost 0 bases and J 11 bases, leaving 17 bases between the germline ends. Germline V CDR1 and CDR2: SGHAT, FQNNGV. The CDR3 DNA reads as TGTGCCAGCAGCTTAGATCTGGCGGATGTACGGGAGTACTTC. Its protein product is CASSLDLADVREYF.

This chain connects TRBV7-9 to TRBJ2-7, with TRBD1 matching 7 bases. V lost 4 bases to trimming and J lost 4 bases; unmatched junction nucleotides: 10. Germline lookup yields CDR1 SEHNR and CDR2 FQNEAQ (reference sequence). The CDR3 covers 15 residues. CDR3 sequence: CASSSPSGGRYEQYF. The CDR3, as DNA: TGTGCCAGCAGCTCCCCTTCAGGGGGTCGATACGAGCAGTACTTC. The full variable domain, in which reference TRBV7-9 and TRBJ2-7 provide the parts outside the CDR3, is DTGVSQNPRHKITKRGQNVTFRCDPISEHNRLYWYRQTLGQGPEFLTYFQNEAQLEKSRLLSDRFSAERPKGSFSTLEIQRTEQGDSAMYLCASSSPSGGRYEQYFGPGTRLTVT.

The chain combines TRBV2 with TRBJ1-1, with 8 bases that match TRBD1. Trimming took 6 bases from V and 5 from J; bases not matched to a gene: 8. The CDR3 extends over 14 amino acids. Per germline, CDR1 SNHLY and CDR2 FYNNEI. This chain's CDR3 is CASRGGQGSTEAFF. The CDR3 DNA reads TGTGCCAGCAGGGGTGGACAGGGTTCGACTGAAGCTTTCTTT.

CDR3 region: CASSVVPSEGGYTF. CDR3 nucleotides: TGTGCCAGCAGCGTAGTACCGTCAGAGGGTGGCTACACCTTC. The chain is built from TRBV9 and TRBJ1-2; D uncertain. The CDR3 is 14 residues long. V lost 0 bases to trimming and J lost 7 bases, with 13 bases between them. Per the germline V gene, CDR1 is SGDLS and CDR2 is YYNGEE.

The V call is TRBV6-6, the J call TRBJ2-5, with a weak D call TRBD1 (5 bases). The CDR3 totals 14 residues. Per the germline V gene, CDR1 is MNHNY and CDR2 is SVGAGI (reference sequence). Trimming removed 7 bases from V and 4 bases from J, with 16 bases in between. CDR3 sequence: CASKKSQGLETQYF. In nucleotides, the CDR3 is TGTGCCAGCAAAAAATCCCAGGGTCTAGAGACCCAGTACTTC.

The chain employs TRBV2 and TRBJ1-1, with TRBD1 matching over 7 bases. The CDR3 spans 12 residues. V was clipped by 8 bases and J by 1 base; unmatched bases: 1. Germline V lookup: CDR1 SNHLY, CDR2 FYNNEI. In DNA form, the CDR3 reads TGTGCCAGCGGGACAGCGAACACTGAAGCTTTCTTT. It specifies CASGTANTEAFF.

Concerning this clone: An end of the junction does not agree with germline; a read error may underlie this. The chain recombines TRBV7-7 with TRBJ2-5; a possible D gene is TRBD1 (5 bases). The length of the CDR3 is 16 residues. CDR1 is SSHAT, CDR2 FNYEAQ, per germline (reference sequence). CDR3 in DNA: TGTGCTAGCAGCTCCAACCTGGACACCCCCGGGGAGACCCAGTACTTC. Translating gives CASSSNLDTPGETQYF.

CDR3 in amino acids: CASSLAGLGEQFF. The DNA of the CDR3 is TGTGCCAGCAGTTTGGCGGGGCTCGGTGAGCAGTTCTTC. This chain joins TRBV27 and TRBJ2-1, with a possible D match to TRBD2 (6 bases). V lost 3 bases to trimming and J lost 9 bases, with 12 bases between them. Germline V gene data show CDR1 as MNHEY and CDR2 as SMNVEV (reference sequence). The CDR3 extends over 13 amino acids.

V usage is TRBV7-9 and J usage is TRBJ2-3; D gene ambiguous. In germline, CDR1 is SEHNR, CDR2 FQNEAQ (reference sequence). Trimming cost V 2 bases and J 2 bases, with 11 bases left between them. This CDR3 spans 15 amino acids. The CDR3 sequence: CASSLRVGDTDTQYF. The DNA for the CDR3 is TGTGCCAGCAGCTTACGGGTTGGCGACACAGATACGCAGTATTTT.

CDR3 bases: TGTGCCAGCAGTTACTCCTCGCGAGGAGAGACCCAGTACTTC. Translation gives CASSYSSRGETQYF. The chain is built from TRBV6-6 and TRBJ2-5; D ambiguous. V shed 0 bases and J shed 4 bases, with 9 bases lying between them. This CDR3 is built from 14 residues. Germline V lookup: CDR1 MNHNY, CDR2 SVGAGI (reference sequence).

The V and J genes are TRBV7-8 and TRBJ1-2; D perhaps matches TRBD1 (5 bases). Between the trimmed V and J ends, which lost 2 bases and 7 bases, there was a span of 14 bases. Germline assignment: CDR1 SGHVS and CDR2 FQNEAQ. This CDR3 region has 14 residues. The CDR3 DNA is TGTGCCAGCAGCTTAACCCGGGCGGGGGGTGGCTACACCTTC. Amino acids: CASSLTRAGGGYTF. The variable domain in full, with the rest retrieved from reference TRBV7-8 and TRBJ1-2, is GAGVSQSPRYKVAKRGQDVALRCDPISGHVSLFWYQQALGQGPEFLTYFQNEAQLDKSGLPSDRFFAERPEGSVSTLKIQRTQQEDSAVYLCASSLTRAGGGYTFGSGTRLTVV.

The chain carries TRBV6-5 and TRBJ2-5; 10 bases are a match to TRBD2. This CDR3 has 15 amino acids. V dropped 8 bases and J dropped 6; count of bases not matched to a gene: 12. The germline CDR1 and CDR2 sequences are MNHEY and SVGAGI. CDR3 nucleotide sequence: TGTGCCAGCCAGTTATGGGCTAGCGGGAGTAAGACCCAGTACTTC. Translating it yields CASQLWASGSKTQYF.

There are a few counts of this clone. CDR3 protein: CASSEGRGGELFF. The CDR3 region has the DNA TGTGCCAGCAGTGAAGGTCGGGGCGGGGAGCTGTTTTTT. J is TRBJ2-2 and V is TRBV2, with D perhaps matching TRBD2 (5 bases). The CDR3 extends over 13 amino acids. Germline V gene lookup returns CDR1 SNHLY and CDR2 FYNNEI. V lost 1 base and J lost 7, with 7 bases in between.

The rearrangement links TRBV19 to TRBJ1-5; D is undetermined. This CDR3 is 13 amino acids long. CDR1 is LNHDA and CDR2 is SQIVND in the germline V gene (reference sequence). The V and J ends lost 7 bases and 5 bases respectively, with 12 bases between them. This CDR3 is CASTLTGDQPQHF. CDR3 coding DNA: TGTGCCAGTACGTTGACGGGTGATCAGCCCCAGCATTTT.

The gene calls are TRBV5-4 and TRBJ2-1; TRBD2 matches at 8 bases. Trimming removed 4 bases from V and 8 bases from J; junction bases left unmatched: 11. CDR1 is SGHNT and CDR2 is YYREEE in the germline V gene (reference sequence). The length of the CDR3 is 15 residues. CDR3: CASSLATSVGDEQFF. DNA of the CDR3: TGTGCCAGCAGCCTTGCGACTAGCGTTGGTGATGAGCAGTTCTTC.

This clone was counted between two and nine times. The junction and the germline gene differ at one end; a read error may be behind it. J is TRBJ2-1 and V is TRBV28; 9 bases align to TRBD1. Germline V gene lookup returns CDR1 MDHEN and CDR2 SYDVKM. The CDR3 covers 14 residues. The CDR3 coding sequence is TGTGCCAGCAGTTCCGCACCATGGACAGGGGCCTCCGTCTTC. It specifies CASSSAPWTGASVF.

The chain uses TRBV7-8 and TRBJ1-1, with D unclear. Germline CDR1 and CDR2: SGHVS and FQNEAQ. The CDR3 contains 13 residues. The V end was cut by 5 bases, the J end by 3 bases, with 10 bases between. In DNA form, the CDR3 reads TGTGCCAGCAGCGACAACGGGGACACTGAAGCTTTCTTT. Translation gives CASSDNGDTEAFF.